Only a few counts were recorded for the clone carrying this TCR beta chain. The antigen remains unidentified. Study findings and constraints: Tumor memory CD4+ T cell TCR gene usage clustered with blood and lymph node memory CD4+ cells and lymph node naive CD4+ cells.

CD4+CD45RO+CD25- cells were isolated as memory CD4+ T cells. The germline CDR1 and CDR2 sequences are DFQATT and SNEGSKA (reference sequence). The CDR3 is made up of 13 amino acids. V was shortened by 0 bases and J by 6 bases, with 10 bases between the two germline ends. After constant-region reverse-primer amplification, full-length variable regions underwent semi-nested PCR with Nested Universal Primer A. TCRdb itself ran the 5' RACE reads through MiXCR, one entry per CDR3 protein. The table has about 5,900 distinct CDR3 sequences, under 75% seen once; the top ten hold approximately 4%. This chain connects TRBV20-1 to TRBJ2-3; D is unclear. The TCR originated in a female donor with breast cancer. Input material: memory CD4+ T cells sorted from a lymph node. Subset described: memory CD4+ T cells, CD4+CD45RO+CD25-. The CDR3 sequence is CSARDHDRDTQYF. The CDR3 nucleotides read TGCAGTGCTAGAGATCACGATAGGGATACGCAGTATTTT.